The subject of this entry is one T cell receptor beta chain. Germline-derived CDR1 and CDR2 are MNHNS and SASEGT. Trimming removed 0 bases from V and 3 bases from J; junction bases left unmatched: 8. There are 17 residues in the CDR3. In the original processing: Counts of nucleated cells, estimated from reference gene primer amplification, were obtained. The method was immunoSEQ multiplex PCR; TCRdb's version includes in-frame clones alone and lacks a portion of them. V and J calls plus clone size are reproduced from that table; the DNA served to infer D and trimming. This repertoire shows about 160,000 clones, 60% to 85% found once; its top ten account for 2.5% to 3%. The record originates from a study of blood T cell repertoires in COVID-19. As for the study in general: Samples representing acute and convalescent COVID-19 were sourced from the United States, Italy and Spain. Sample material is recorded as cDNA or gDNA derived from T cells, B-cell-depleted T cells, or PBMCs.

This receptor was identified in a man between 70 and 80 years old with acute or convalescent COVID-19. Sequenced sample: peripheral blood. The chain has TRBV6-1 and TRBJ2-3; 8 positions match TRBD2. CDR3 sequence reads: CASSEAPMGGGTDTQYF. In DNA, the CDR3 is TGTGCCAGCAGTGAAGCGCCGATGGGCGGGGGGACAGATACGCAGTATTTT.